These T cell receptor beta chains were read from a single sample in a study of OX40 agonist ivuxolimab in advanced cancers. Here immunoSEQ multiplex PCR was the method, and the copy in TCRdb shows in-frame clones only, minus some. The sample lists 100,000 to 150,000 clones; 90% were seen once. The sample here was CD4+ or CD8+ T cells sorted from blood, taken in a trial of the OX40 agonist ivuxolimab. Receptors originate from an adult with an advanced solid tumor such as melanoma, head and neck, liver or kidney cancer. Each CDR3 is given with its conserved first and last residue.

TRBV7-2	TRBJ1-1	CASTWGAQGAFF
TRBV12-5	TRBJ1-1	CASGFEGRTEAFF
TRBV5-6	TRBJ2-2	CASSLVSPTGELFF
TRBV7-3	TRBJ2-3	CASSHGRSTDTQYF
TRBV7-9	TRBJ2-2	CASSGLGPTGELFF
TRBV5-1	TRBJ2-6	CASSSTSSASGANVLTF
TRBV6-5	TRBJ2-7	CASSYGTGPYEQYF
TRBV5-1	TRBJ1-1	CASSLATQVNTEAFF
TRBV28	TRBJ1-2	CASSPTFLYGYTF
TRBV7-9	TRBJ1-4	CASSLGRGYEKLFF
TRBV19	TRBJ2-7	CASQRQGGYEQYF
TRBV5-6	TRBJ2-1	CASSRGTGPPYNEQFF
TRBV6-6	TRBJ1-2	CASSDLTGNYGYTF
TRBV7-9	TRBJ1-3	CASSLGESGNTIYF
TRBV29-1	TRBJ2-3	CSVLLAGVFADTQYF
TRBV12-5	TRBJ2-6	CASGLGTASSGANVLTF
TRBV19	TRBJ2-2	CASSKTTNLGELFF
TRBV6-5	TRBJ2-7	CASSYDGGEQYF
TRBV5-8	TRBJ1-5	CASSLGQLSNQPQHF
TRBV11-3	TRBJ2-1	CASSLGSSGAYNEQFF